In this sample, the clone carrying this T cell receptor (beta chain) turned up a few times. The antigen remains undetermined. The entry originates in a study of T cells in Graves' hyperthyroidism and ophthalmopathy. Study-level points and caveats: The model made its ophthalmopathy prediction, and onset followed a median about 5.9 months later.

Graves' hyperthyroidism qualified as stable when ophthalmopathy did not progress within 18 months. Patients aged 18 to 65 had newly diagnosed hyperthyroidism of under 2 months' duration. This CDR3 has 12 residues. Trimming left V 3 bases short and J 7 bases short, with 10 bases between. Germline V lookup: CDR1 DFQATT, CDR2 SNEGSKA (reference sequence). Amplified TCR beta CDR3 regions derived from RNA transcripts. First-round RT-PCR of the TCR CDR3 relied on the HTBI primer set. In TCRdb, the multiplex PCR reads were re-called with MiXCR into one record per CDR3 protein. In the table there are under 700,000 distinct CDR3 sequences, about half of which are singletons.

This chain connects TRBV20-1 to TRBJ1-5; the D is unclear. Specimen: peripheral blood or thyroid tissue (not recorded which). This TCR came from a woman aged 18-29 years with Graves' hyperthyroidism. In DNA, the CDR3 is TGCAGTGCTAGTAAGGCTGGGCAGCCCCAGCATTTT. It yields the protein CSASKAGQPQHF.